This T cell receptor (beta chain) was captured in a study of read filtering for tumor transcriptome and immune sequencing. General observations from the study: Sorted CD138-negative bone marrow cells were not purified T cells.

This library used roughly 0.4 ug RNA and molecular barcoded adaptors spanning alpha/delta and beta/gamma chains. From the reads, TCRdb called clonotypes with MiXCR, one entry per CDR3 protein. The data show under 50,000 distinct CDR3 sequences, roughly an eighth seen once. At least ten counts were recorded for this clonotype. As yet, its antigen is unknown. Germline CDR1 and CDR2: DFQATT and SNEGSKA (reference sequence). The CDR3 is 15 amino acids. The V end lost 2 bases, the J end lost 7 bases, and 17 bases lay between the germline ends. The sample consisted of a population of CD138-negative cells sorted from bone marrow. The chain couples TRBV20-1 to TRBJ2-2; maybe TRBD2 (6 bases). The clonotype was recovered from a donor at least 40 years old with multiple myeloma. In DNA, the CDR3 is TGCAGTGCTAGACACCCGGGAGTCCGGGGCGGGGAGCTGTTTTTT. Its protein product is CSARHPGVRGGELFF.